This entry concerns a single T cell receptor beta chain. Here immunoSEQ multiplex PCR was the method, and the copy in TCRdb shows in-frame clones only, minus some. Of about 260,000 clones listed, around nine tenths are singletons. This sample was included in a study of blood T cell repertoires in COVID-19. Study-level background: T cells, B-cell-depleted T cells, or PBMCs provided the cDNA or gDNA that served as material.

The source is an older woman with COVID-19, enrolled during active disease. Sequenced sample: peripheral blood.

The CDR3 region is CASSQGTSGIGELFF. The CDR3 DNA reads TGTGCCAGCAGCCAAGGGACTAGCGGGATCGGGGAGCTGTTTTTT. The chain combines TRBV4-2 with TRBJ2-2, with 12 bases identical to TRBD2. V lost 1 base to trimming and J lost 7 bases; unmatched junction nucleotides: 1. This CDR3 contains 15 residues. The germline V gene encodes CDR1 LGHNA and CDR2 YNFKEQ.